This T cell receptor beta chain was captured in a study of T cell responses to AZD1222 COVID-19 vaccine (dated by TCRdb to about 2021). At the level of the whole study: TCR sequencing was performed for about 250 trial participants, of whom roughly 200 were given two doses of AZD1222 and around 25 were given two doses of MenACWY control vaccine. Enrollment into the trials was organized by age into subgroups of 18-55, 56-69 and 70-plus years, and those subgroups contained approximately 160, 26 and 62 TCR-sequenced participants, respectively. The paper as a whole reports these results and caveats: Nearly half of unique spike-specific TCRs reportedly recognized epitopes outside regions mutated in the B.1.351 and B.1.1.7 variants. In the small 56-69-year group, the increase in depth fell short of significance, most likely because of low power. CD4 TCRs associated with the vaccine covered the entire spike protein, and the dominant responses were in regions 160-218 and 743-854. Spike-specific TCR breadth and depth rose significantly after two AZD1222 doses compared with day 0 and with MenACWY recipients. Participants were mostly white British and included more females than males, and it was suggested by the authors that clonal diversity may have been underestimated. No day 14 peak-response samples were available, so repertoires were characterized only after the peak T cell response. Conclusions about previously exposed vaccinees were limited because only five to seven AZD1222 recipients were SARS-CoV-2 seropositive at baseline.

Points on this clone: It lacks a known antigen. The input lacks base qualities; no much larger clone sits a single base away.

The time point label here, explained by the study, means: baseline before first vaccination. In the paper's terms, the treatment or condition label means: meningococcal conjugate vaccine given as trial control. Vaccinee samples came from UK trials COV001 and COV002, including a single-blind randomized controlled phase 2/3 trial of AZD1222 (ChAdOx1 nCoV-19) in healthy adults. Trial participant PBMC samples were collected at day 0 and day 28 after the second dose for TCRbeta chain sequencing. The CDR3 regions of human TCRbeta chains were analyzed by immunosequencing. The paper's processing steps were these. TCRs in the repertoires were compared against a reference library of SARS-CoV-2-specific TCRs that had been generated with the MIRA antigen-specificity platform. Breadth was defined as the fraction of unique TCRs that were SARS-CoV-2-associated, and depth was defined as the fraction of total T cells that were SARS-CoV-2-associated. Each spike-specific TCR was assigned to its reactive spike region and to a CD4 or CD8 class using the MIRA data. Log10-transformed breadth and depth values were compared by one-way ANOVA with Sidak's multiple comparisons tests. Held by TCRdb, this immuneACCESS table contains in-frame sequences only and omits some clones. Under half of the omission traces to an unresolved V gene where checked; the cause of the rest is unknown. Clone size and V and J calls were adopted from that table, with D and trimming inferred from the DNA. Recorded for this sample are some 150,000 clones; approximately 90% of them occurred a single time. The ten largest clones capture around 4.4% of the sample.

A distance of 9 bases separates the germline ends of V and J, which lose 4 bases and 5 bases respectively. CDR1 and CDR2, per the germline V gene, are SGHTA and FQGTGA. The CDR3 runs 14 amino acids, cysteine and phenylalanine included. The kept DNA is CDR3 alone, 42 bases in frame from the first base. Recombination joined TRBV7-3 with TRBJ1-6; the D gene is perhaps TRBD1, from 5 matching bases. This clonotype was sampled from an adult in good health. The material sequenced was peripheral blood, taken on day 0 of MenACWY control vaccination. CDR3 region: CASSWDGDNSPLHF. The bases are TGTGCCAGCAGCTGGGACGGTGATAATTCACCCCTCCACTTT.